What follows is one TCR beta chain and its context. The table lists this clonotype with a few counts. The clone's antigen remains unknown. Nothing much larger sits one base from this clone, and base qualities are not available. This specimen's treatment or condition label, per the study, means: allogeneic hematopoietic cell transplantation with graft depleted of TCRalphabeta T cells and CD19 B cells. The children who served as transplant recipients had been given grafts of TCRalphabeta/CD19-depleted allogeneic hematopoietic cells. Receptor amplification or capture employed PCR. TCRdb names Illumina HiSeq 2500 as the instrument used. TCR libraries were prepared with molecular barcoding, using unique molecular identifiers to normalize TCRbeta repertoire quantification. TCRdb itself trimmed the public reads at Q25 with fastp, ran MiXCR and retained productive beta chains. Each entry merges the rows of one CDR3 protein and shows their most common DNA and genes. The sample table records approximately 650,000 distinct CDR3 sequences; around 13% of these occur just once. The ten largest clones take up approximately 0.8% of the sample.

The record originates from a study of T-cell reconstitution after alpha-beta-depleted transplantation in children (dated by TCRdb to about 2016). Looking at the study overall: Using TCR repertoire profiling, the study followed T-cell immune reconstitution in a quantitative way in children after TCRalphabeta/CD19-depleted allogeneic hematopoietic cell transplantation.

Reading the germline V gene (reference sequence) gives CDR1 DFQATT and CDR2 SNEGSKA. The junction shows trimming of 3 bases on V and 0 bases on J, plus 24 bases between the germline ends. The CDR3 covers 19 residues, taking in both the cysteine and the phenylalanine. Only the CDR3 DNA stays, 57 bases, in frame from base 1. On the study overall, not on this receptor specifically: The frequencies of hyperexpanded clones fell over the following months, and after one year, T-cell counts and TCRbeta diversity were mostly attributed to newly produced T cells. The apparently early alphabetaT-cell count recovery about two months after transplant was reportedly dependent on only several hundred rapidly expanded clones derived from non-depleted graft cells. In some patients, high TCRbeta diversity at day 60 was attributed to recipient T cells and intrathymic progenitors that had survived conditioning.

The chain couples TRBV20-1 to TRBJ1-5, with TRBD1 perhaps the D gene, on 5 matching bases. This specimen consisted of PBMCs, obtained before TCRalphabeta/CD19-depleted stem cell transplant. The clonotype was recovered from a girl aged 2-9 years with congenital amegakaryocytic thrombocytopenia, due to receive a stem cell transplant. The sequence in DNA is TGCAGTGCTAGTATGGGGACGGGTGTATCAAGGGGTAGCAATCAGCCCCAGCATTTT. Translated, it reads CSASMGTGVSRGSNQPQHF.